This T cell receptor (beta chain) stems from a study of CD8+CD57+ T cells in acquired aplastic anemia. Study background: DNA recovered from sorted CD4+ and CD8+ cells had a mean of approximately 3 ug. Study-level findings and limits: For CD8+ Simpson's diversity, patients and controls showed no significant difference. The same twenty-nine CD8+ CDR3 sequences occurred in patients and in controls.

The germline CDR1 and CDR2 sequences are KGHSH and LQKENI. The CDR3 length is 16 residues. V gave up 0 bases and J gave up 3 bases; unmatched junction bases: 3. Patients chosen for sequencing had CD8+CD57+ cells that had expanded, as shown by flow cytometry. A severe acquired aplastic anemia diagnosis applied to all patients. This clonotype has a handful of counts. The antigen is not known. The use of genomic DNA as template underpinned the TCR beta VDJ and CDR3 profiling. TCRdb processed the reads anew with MiXCR; each CDR3 protein has one entry. The sample lists a few hundred thousand distinct CDR3 sequences, roughly 34% seen once, with roughly 0.89% in the top ten.

This receptor was identified in a human donor with aplastic anemia. The source material was sorted CD4+, CD8+, or CD8+CD57+ T cells (not recorded which) from PBMCs. The V and J genes are TRBV18 and TRBJ2-5; 11 bases align to TRBD2. The CDR3: CASSPPGTSGKETQYF. The CDR3 DNA reads TGTGCCAGCTCACCACCCGGGACTAGCGGAAAAGAGACCCAGTACTTC.